These 13 T cell receptor beta chains originate from one sample sequenced in a study of blood T cell repertoires in COVID-19. Assay: immunoSEQ multiplex PCR; the TCRdb copy retains only in-frame clones and omits some. The sample lists some 180,000 clones, about four fifths occurring once. Sequenced input: peripheral blood. The receptors were gathered from a human donor in a cohort sampled during active COVID-19.

This chain links TRBV6-5 with TRBJ1-6, with 8 bases matching TRBD1. V gave up 2 bases and J gave up 9 bases; unmatched junction bases: 3. The germline gives CDR1 MNHEY, CDR2 SVGAGI. This CDR3 contains 14 residues. The CDR3 protein is CASSYDRGGSPLHF. The DNA of the CDR3 is TGTGCCAGCAGTTACGACAGGGGAGGTTCACCCCTCCACTTT.

This rearrangement joins TRBV9 to TRBJ1-2; 7 bases align to TRBD1. This CDR3 is 15 amino acids long. V was clipped by 0 bases and J by 0 bases; unmatched bases: 2. The germline V gene has CDR1 SGDLS and CDR2 YYNGEE. CDR3 region: CASSVAGTANYGYTF. DNA for the CDR3: TGTGCCAGCAGCGTAGCGGGGACAGCTAACTATGGCTACACCTTC.

The chain joins TRBV9 to TRBJ2-3; TRBD2 matches 13 bases. The junction had 15 bases not matched to a gene; V was cut back by 3 bases and J by 5 bases. The CDR3 totals 19 residues. CDR1 is SGDLS and CDR2 is YYNGEE in the germline V gene. CDR3 sequence (DNA): TGTGCCAGCAGCGCGACCACGAGGACTAGCGGGGGTTTCTTAGATACGCAGTATTTT. This encodes CASSATTRTSGGFLDTQYF. Filled out from reference TRBV9 and TRBJ2-3, the complete variable domain reads DSGVTQTPKHLITATGQRVTLRCSPRSGDLSVYWYQQSLDQGLQFLIQYYNGEERAKGNILERFSAQQFPDLHSELNLSSLELGDSALYFCASSATTRTSGGFLDTQYFGPGTRLTVL.

J is TRBJ1-6 and V is TRBV5-4, with D perhaps TRBD1 (6 bases). This CDR3 has 15 residues. Trimming shortened V by 1 base and J by 7 bases, and 12 bases separated the two germline ends. CDR1 and CDR2 from the germline V gene are SGHNT and YYREEE (reference sequence). CDR3 bases: TGTGCCAGCAGCTTGACGGACAGTCCAAATTCACCCCTCCACTTT. Protein product: CASSLTDSPNSPLHF.

The chain employs TRBV2 and TRBJ2-3, with 9 bases that match TRBD1. Trimming at V came to 10 bases and at J to 6 bases, leaving 23 bases not matched to a gene. Germline assignment: CDR1 SNHLY and CDR2 FYNNEI. The CDR3 is 18 amino acids. DNA of the CDR3: TGTGCCATCTACCCAGAGGGGGACAGGGCAACCCCCAGGGATACGCAGTATTTT. Its translation is CAIYPEGDRATPRDTQYF.

This rearrangement joins TRBV3-1 (or the pseudogene TRBV3-2) to TRBJ2-5, with D possibly TRBD2 on 6 matching bases. The germline V gene encodes CDR1 LGHDT and CDR2 YNNKEL (reference sequence). With 0 bases removed from V and 4 bases from J, the gap between germline ends came to 6 bases. This CDR3 contains 13 residues. The CDR3: CASSQDGGETQYF. The CDR3, as DNA: TGTGCCAGCAGCCAAGACGGGGGAGAGACCCAGTACTTC.

The chain links TRBV6-5 to TRBJ1-6; D may be TRBD1 (6 bases). CDR3 size: 13 residues. V was clipped by 2 bases and J by 8 bases, with 7 bases between them. Germline CDR1 MNHEY, CDR2 SVGAGI. In DNA form, the CDR3 reads TGTGCCAGCAGTTACGGACAGCATTCACCCCTCCACTTT. Encoded protein: CASSYGQHSPLHF.

The V gene is TRBV3-1 (or the pseudogene TRBV3-2), the J gene TRBJ2-1, with TRBD2 matching over 12 bases. The V and J ends lost 1 base and 6 bases, in that order; junction bases with no gene match: 4. CDR1 is LGHDT, CDR2 YNNKEL, per germline (reference sequence). This CDR3 region has 16 residues. The CDR3 loop reads CASSQVRTSGTNEQFF. In nucleotides, the CDR3 is TGTGCCAGCAGCCAAGTAAGGACTAGCGGGACCAATGAGCAGTTCTTC.

The rearrangement links TRBV3-1 (or the pseudogene TRBV3-2) to TRBJ2-7; 12 nucleotides align to TRBD2. The CDR3 contains 15 residues. V was pared by 4 bases and J by 4 bases, with 5 bases of the junction left unmatched. Germline V gene sequence: CDR1 LGHDT, CDR2 YNNKEL (reference sequence). The CDR3 spells CASSRTSGGPYEQYF. The CDR3 DNA sequence: TGTGCCAGCAGCCGTACTAGCGGGGGGCCTTACGAGCAGTACTTC.

The chain joins TRBV4-1 to TRBJ1-2; no definite D call. Trimming stripped 0 bases from V and 2 bases from J, with 13 bases between. The CDR3 consists of 16 residues. Germline CDR1 and CDR2: MGHRA and YSYEKL. The CDR3 DNA reads as TGCGCCAGCAGCCAAGATTATTCCCGGTGCAACTATGGCTACACCTTC. It specifies CASSQDYSRCNYGYTF.

The chain couples TRBV9 to TRBJ2-1; the match to TRBD2 covers 8 bases. The germline V gene encodes CDR1 SGDLS and CDR2 YYNGEE. There are 17 residues in the CDR3. Trimming took 0 bases from V and 9 from J; bases not matched to a gene: 14. The CDR3 region is CASSVDPAGGLRGEQFF. Written as DNA, the CDR3 is TGTGCCAGCAGCGTAGATCCCGCGGGGGGACTTCGAGGTGAGCAGTTCTTC. The full variable domain, completed using reference TRBV9 and TRBJ2-1, is DSGVTQTPKHLITATGQRVTLRCSPRSGDLSVYWYQQSLDQGLQFLIQYYNGEERAKGNILERFSAQQFPDLHSELNLSSLELGDSALYFCASSVDPAGGLRGEQFFGPGTRLTVL.

The J gene is TRBJ2-7, the V gene TRBV13; tentatively, D is TRBD2 (6 bases). CDR3 length equals 15 residues. Trimming removed 5 bases at V and 0 bases at J, with 14 bases between. From germline, CDR1 is PRHDT and CDR2 FYEKMQ (reference sequence). The DNA of the CDR3 is TGTGCCAGCAGCCCGGGCGGGGAGAGCTCCTACGAGCAGTACTTC. Protein product: CASSPGGESSYEQYF.

V is TRBV4-1 and J is TRBJ2-5, with 9 bases lining up with TRBD1. Germline trimming cut 2 bases from V and 5 bases from J; bases unmatched to any gene: 9. Germline CDR1 MGHRA, CDR2 YSYEKL. The CDR3 contains 16 residues. The DNA for the CDR3 is TGCGCCAGCAGCCAATCGCACGGGACAGGGCGTGAGACCCAGTACTTC. Its translation: CASSQSHGTGRETQYF.